The T cell receptor (beta chain) under discussion was sequenced for a study of blood T cell repertoires in COVID-19. About the study: Samples taken during acute and convalescent COVID-19 were collected in the United States, Italy and Spain. PBMCs, B-cell-depleted T cells, or T cells provided the cDNA or gDNA that made up the material.

Original data processing: How many nucleated cells were present was estimated from reference gene primer amplification. Assay: immunoSEQ multiplex PCR; the TCRdb copy retains only in-frame clones and omits some. The V and J calls and clone size were taken over from that table, and D and trimming were inferred from the DNA. The sample holds about 150,000 clones; roughly nine tenths are singletons and the top ten take approximately 3%. Per the germline V gene, CDR1 is SEHNR and CDR2 is FQNEAQ (reference sequence). The CDR3 totals 12 residues. The germline V and J ends were trimmed by 4 bases and 2 bases, with 4 bases remaining between them.

The sequence was collected from a woman in her fifties or sixties with active COVID-19. The sequenced sample was peripheral blood. V is TRBV7-9 and J is TRBJ2-3, with D unresolved. The CDR3 sequence is CASSSYTDTQYF. The CDR3 DNA reads TGTGCCAGCAGCTCCTACACAGATACGCAGTATTTT.